This passage covers 5 T cell receptor beta chains from one sample sequenced in a study of regulatory T cells in long-lasting Graves disease. Arm-PCR of CDR3 regions and iRepertoire HTBI primers were used to build TCR beta libraries. TCRdb itself ran the multiplex PCR reads through MiXCR, one entry per CDR3 protein. The table shows approximately 460,000 distinct CDR3 sequences, with 15% to 20% occurring only once. The time point is: newly diagnosed GD, antithyroid drugs for less than 3 months. PBMCs provided the RNA from which the TCR library was made. Another study also made use of these data, one on T cells in Graves' hyperthyroidism and ophthalmopathy.

The material sequenced was peripheral blood mononuclear cells (PBMCs), taken at new diagnosis, from a patient treated with antithyroid drugs. These receptors were collected from a woman aged 25 to 39 with Graves disease.

The table lists this clonotype with a few counts. The gene calls are TRBV19 and TRBJ1-2; D call uncertain. Germline CDR1 and CDR2: LNHDA and SQIVND (reference sequence). V dropped 2 bases and J dropped 1 base, with 5 bases sitting between them. This CDR3 region has 13 residues. For the CDR3, the DNA is TGTGCCAGTAGTATACAAAATAACTATGGCTACACCTTC. Its protein product is CASSIQNNYGYTF. Supplemented by reference TRBV19 and TRBJ1-2, the full variable domain reads DGGITQSPKYLFRKEGQNVTLSCEQNLNHDAMYWYRQDPGQGLRLIYYSQIVNDFQKGDIAEGYSVSREKKESFPLTVTSAQKNPTAFYLCASSIQNNYGYTFGSGTRLTVV.

This clonotype was recorded many times. V is TRBV29-1 and J is TRBJ1-5; D unresolved. Per the germline V gene, CDR1 is SQVTM and CDR2 is ANQGSEA. V lost 4 bases and J 3 bases, leaving 7 bases between the germline ends. CDR3 length equals 12 residues. CDR3 sequence (DNA): TGCAGCGTTGGGCAGTACAATCAGCCCCAGCATTTT. As protein: CSVGQYNQPQHF.

This clonotype was detected many times. The chain carries TRBV6-1 and TRBJ2-1; TRBD1 matches at 7 bases. The CDR3 runs to 14 residues. Germline values: CDR1 MNHNS, CDR2 SASEGT. The ends lost 6 bases at V and 7 bases at J; junction bases unmatched: 9. CDR3 amino acids: CASSRQGSLNEQFF. CDR3 DNA: TGTGCCAGCAGCAGACAGGGCAGTTTGAATGAGCAGTTCTTC.

This rearrangement joins TRBV9 to TRBJ2-1; 12 bases match TRBD2. J lost 9 bases, V lost 1 base, and 8 bases had no gene match. The CDR3 sequence is 16 residues long. Per the germline V gene, CDR1 is SGDLS and CDR2 is YYNGEE. This CDR3 is CASSVSSGRAPREQFF. In nucleotides, the CDR3 is TGTGCCAGCAGCGTATCTAGCGGGAGGGCCCCCCGTGAGCAGTTCTTC.

This clonotype was counted at least ten times. The rearrangement links TRBV20-1 to TRBJ2-7, with 8 bases identical to TRBD2. Trimming removed 2 bases from V and 1 base from J; junction bases left unmatched: 7. The CDR3 has 15 residues. CDR1 DFQATT and CDR2 SNEGSKA come from the germline V gene (reference sequence). CDR3 sequence reads: CSARSLTSESYEQYF. In DNA, the CDR3 is TGCAGTGCTAGAAGCCTGACTAGCGAATCCTACGAGCAGTACTTC.